This TCR beta chain was documented in a study of beta chain features in type 1 diabetes. Findings of the study overall: When Type 1 diabetes patients were examined, their TCRB CDR3s proved moderately but significantly shorter in all four CD4+ subsets. Insertion counts at VDJ junctions were lower in type 1 diabetes patients, who also showed more deletions there.

This clone has a handful of counts. What it recognizes is unknown. The CDR3 is 15 amino acids. CDR1 is SGDLS and CDR2 is YYNGEE in the germline V gene. V lost 7 bases to trimming and J lost 3 bases, with 17 bases between them. Expressed TCRB transcripts were sequenced because the isolated RNA had all been reverse transcribed beforehand. Reads from naive, central memory and regulatory T cell samples averaged roughly 3.6 million. The table came from immunoSEQ multiplex PCR; TCRdb's copy has only in-frame clones and leaves some out. The sample has roughly 300,000 clones, approximately 9.9% seen once. The rearrangement uses TRBV9 and TRBJ1-3, with D possibly TRBD1 on 6 matching bases. The sequenced material came from central memory CD4+ T cells from blood. The source of this sequence is a man aged 25-40 years with type 1 diabetes. CDR3 loop: CASAPGTKDGNTIYF. The CDR3 coding sequence is TGTGCCAGCGCCCCAGGGACAAAAGATGGAAACACCATATATTTT.